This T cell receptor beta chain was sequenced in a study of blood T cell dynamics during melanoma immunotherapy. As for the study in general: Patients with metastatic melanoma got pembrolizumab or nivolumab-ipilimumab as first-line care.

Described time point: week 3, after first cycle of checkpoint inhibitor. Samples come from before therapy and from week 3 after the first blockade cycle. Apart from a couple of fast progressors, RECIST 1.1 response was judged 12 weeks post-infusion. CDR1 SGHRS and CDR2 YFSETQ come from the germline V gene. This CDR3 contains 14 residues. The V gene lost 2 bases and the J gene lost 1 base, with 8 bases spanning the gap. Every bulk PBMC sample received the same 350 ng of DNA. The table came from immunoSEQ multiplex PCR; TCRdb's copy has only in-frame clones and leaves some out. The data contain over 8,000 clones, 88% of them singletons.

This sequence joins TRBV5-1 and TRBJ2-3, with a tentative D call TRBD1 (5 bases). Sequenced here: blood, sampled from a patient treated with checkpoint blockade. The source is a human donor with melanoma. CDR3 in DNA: TGCGCCAGCAGCTTTCAGGGTGGCACAGATACGCAGTATTTT. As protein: CASSFQGGTDTQYF.